This TCR beta chain was identified during a study of shared clonotypes between healthy human individuals. Regarding the study as a whole: An expected dependence of interdonor clonotype sharing on sequencing depth was noted. Non-shared clonotypes had lower generation probabilities than those shared by all four donors.

Each sample came from a Caucasian adult donor living in Nashville, Tennessee. A remark on this clone: Its antigen is unknown.

CDR1 is SGHNT and CDR2 is YYREEE in the germline V gene (reference sequence). The junction had 5 bases not matched to a gene; V was cut back by 8 bases and J by 5 bases. This CDR3 region has 13 residues. The table came from immunoSEQ multiplex PCR; TCRdb's copy has only in-frame clones and leaves some out. The data hold 2 million to 2.5 million clones, with approximately 90% observed a single time. This chain connects TRBV5-4 to TRBJ2-1; 9 nucleotides line up with TRBD2. This TCR came from a man between 18 and 35 years old in good health. Some clones in this sample may be carry-over from other donors' samples. The sequencing sample was made of naive CD4+ T cells from PBMCs. Subset here: CD45RA+ positively selected. The CDR3: CASASGANNEQFF. In DNA, the CDR3 is TGTGCCAGTGCTAGCGGGGCCAACAATGAGCAGTTCTTC. The variable domain in full, completed from reference TRBV5-4 and TRBJ2-1, reads ETGVTQSPTHLIKTRGQQVTLRCSSQSGHNTVSWYQQALGQGPQFIFQYYREEENGRGNFPPRFSGLQFPNYSSELNVNALELDDSALYLCASASGANNEQFFGPGTRLTVL.